One and the same sample provided the 7 T cell receptor beta chains below, sequenced in a study of patients and donors after allogeneic stem cell transplantation. TCRdb passed the RT-PCR reads through MiXCR, listing each CDR3 protein once. The sample has about 72,000 distinct CDR3 sequences, less than 30% seen once. Input material: blood, either unsorted or a sorted T cell fraction (not recorded which). The receptor source for this set is a human donor who was either an allogeneic HSCT recipient or a stem cell or donor lymphocyte infusion donor (not recorded which). It is not recorded whose cells these are; they may come from a transplant donor.

The chain combines TRBV5-5 with TRBJ2-1; D possibly matches TRBD1 or TRBD2 (6 bases each). Germline V gene sequence: CDR1 SGHKS, CDR2 YYEKEE (reference sequence). The CDR3 runs to 14 residues. V dropped 4 bases and J dropped 8 bases, with 16 bases sitting between them. This CDR3 reads CASSPGDFGDEQFF. In DNA form, the CDR3 reads TGTGCCAGCAGCCCAGGGGACTTCGGGGATGAGCAGTTCTTC. The full variable domain, rest sourced from reference TRBV5-5 and TRBJ2-1, is DAGVTQSPTHLIKTRGQQVTLRCSPISGHKSVSWYQQVLGQGPQFIFQYYEKEERGRGNFPDRFSARQFPNYSSELNVNALLLGDSALYLCASSPGDFGDEQFFGPGTRLTVL.

This clonotype occurred a few times. The rearrangement links TRBV29-1 to TRBJ2-7; 9 bases line up with TRBD1. The CDR3 runs to 13 residues. Germline lookup yields CDR1 SQVTM and CDR2 ANQGSEA. With V trimmed by 6 bases and J by 2 bases, 5 bases remained unmatched. CDR3 sequence reads: CSVPGQGPYEQYF. The DNA of the CDR3 is TGCAGCGTGCCGGGACAGGGCCCCTACGAGCAGTACTTC.

V gene TRBV7-2 combines with J gene TRBJ2-5; D is unresolved. The germline V gene encodes CDR1 SGHTA and CDR2 FQGNSA. This CDR3 contains 15 residues. V shed 3 bases and J shed 2 bases, with 13 bases lying between them. CDR3 DNA sequence: TGTGCCAGCAGCTTCGCTTTCATGTTTCAAGAGACCCAGTACTTC. Residues: CASSFAFMFQETQYF.

The chain carries TRBV11-2 and TRBJ1-2; weak D call: TRBD1 (5 bases). Trimming cost V 0 bases and J 8 bases, with 16 bases left between them. The CDR3 contains 15 residues. The V gene's germline CDR1 is SGHAT and CDR2 FQNNGV. The CDR3 bases are TGTGCCAGCAGCTTAGAAATCGGGGCTACTATAGGCTACACCTTC. Protein product: CASSLEIGATIGYTF.

The V call is TRBV5-1, the J call TRBJ1-1; no reliable D call. Germline values: CDR1 SGHRS, CDR2 YFSETQ. V was trimmed by 5 bases and J by 3 bases, leaving 11 bases between them. The CDR3 extends over 13 amino acids. The CDR3 here is CASSLGRYTEAFF. In DNA, the CDR3 is TGCGCCAGCAGTCTAGGGAGGTACACTGAAGCTTTCTTT.

The V call is TRBV7-9, the J call TRBJ1-2; D ambiguous. The V end lost 5 bases, the J end lost 4 bases, and 11 bases lay between the germline ends. CDR1 and CDR2 (germline): SEHNR, FQNEAQ (reference sequence). This CDR3 region has 13 residues. The CDR3 nucleotides read TGTGCCAGCAGCCCCCGGGAGGCCTATGGCTACACCTTC. Its translation: CASSPREAYGYTF.

This clonotype was counted between two and nine times. J is TRBJ2-7 and V is TRBV5-1; perhaps TRBD2 as D (6 bases). Germline V lookup: CDR1 SGHRS, CDR2 YFSETQ. Trimming took off 4 bases at V and 0 bases at J, with 11 bases between the two ends. The CDR3 is 14 residues long. This chain's CDR3 is CASSDGLSSYEQYF. The CDR3 region has the DNA TGCGCCAGCAGCGACGGACTAAGCTCCTACGAGCAGTACTTC.